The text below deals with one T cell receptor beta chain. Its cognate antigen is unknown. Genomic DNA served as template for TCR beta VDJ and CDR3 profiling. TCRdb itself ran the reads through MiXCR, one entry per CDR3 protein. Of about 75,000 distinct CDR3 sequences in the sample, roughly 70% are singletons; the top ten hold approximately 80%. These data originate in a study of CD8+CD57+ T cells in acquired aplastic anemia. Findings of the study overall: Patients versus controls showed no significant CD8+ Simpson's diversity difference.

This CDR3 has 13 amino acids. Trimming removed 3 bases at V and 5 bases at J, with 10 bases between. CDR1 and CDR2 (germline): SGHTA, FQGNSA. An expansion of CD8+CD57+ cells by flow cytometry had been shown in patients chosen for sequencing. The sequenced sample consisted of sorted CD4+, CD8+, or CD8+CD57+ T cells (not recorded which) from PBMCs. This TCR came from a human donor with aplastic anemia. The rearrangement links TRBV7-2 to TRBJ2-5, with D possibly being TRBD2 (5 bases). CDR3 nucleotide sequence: TGTGCCAGCAGCTTCTTGGGAGAGGAGACCCAGTACTTC. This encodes CASSFLGEETQYF.